The entry below gives a single T cell receptor (beta chain) sequence along with its context. Its antigen is still unknown. Other DNA sequences in the same sample also yield this CDR3. This sample is drawn from a study of OX40 agonist ivuxolimab in advanced cancers. As for the study in general: Patients got intravenous ivuxolimab at 0.01 to 10 mg/kg every 2 weeks. Partial responses were observed in three patients, of whom one had hepatocellular carcinoma and two had cutaneous melanoma.

Germline V gives CDR1 SGHRS, CDR2 YFSETQ. The length of the CDR3 is 14 residues. The germline V and J ends were trimmed by 4 bases and 0 bases, with 9 bases remaining between them. Notes on the study in general: Antigen specificity of clonally expanded peripheral T cells was not established.

The assay was immunoSEQ multiplex PCR, and TCRdb's table has in-frame clones only and misses some. This sample has more than 65,000 clones, with under 90% found just once. The gene calls are TRBV5-1 and TRBJ2-3; D is uncertain. The sequenced sample was CD4+ or CD8+ T cells sorted from blood, obtained in a trial of the OX40 agonist ivuxolimab. The sequence came from an adult with an advanced solid tumor such as melanoma, head and neck, liver or kidney cancer. For the CDR3, the DNA is TGCGCCAGCAGCCCACGGCAGAGCACAGATACGCAGTATTTT. This encodes CASSPRQSTDTQYF.